The 16 T cell receptor beta chains presented below share a single source sample, sequenced in a study of blood T cell repertoires in COVID-19. Method: immunoSEQ multiplex PCR; TCRdb's copy keeps in-frame clones and lacks some. The data hold about 120,000 clones, with roughly 79% observed a single time. Sequencing was done on a sample of peripheral blood. All receptors derive from a man aged 70 or older with acute or convalescent COVID-19.

CDR3 region: CATSRGQIAGTSDTIYF. The CDR3 DNA is TGTGCCACCAGCAGAGGCCAGATCGCAGGTACATCAGACACCATATATTTT. The rearrangement joins TRBV15 to TRBJ1-3; D is unclear. V was pared by 1 base and J by 8 bases, with 21 bases between. The CDR3 spans 17 residues. Germline CDR1 reads LNHNV; CDR2 reads YYDKDF (reference sequence).

The count of this clone is one. The chain carries TRBV2 and TRBJ2-7; maybe TRBD1 (6 bases). This CDR3 is built from 13 residues. Germline CDR1 is SNHLY and CDR2 is FYNNEI. Between the trimmed V and J ends, which lost 7 bases and 3 bases, there was a span of 13 bases. The CDR3 nucleotides are TGTGCCAGCAAAAGGGACACCCTCTACGAGCAGTACTTC. Translation gives CASKRDTLYEQYF.

The chain carries TRBV18 and TRBJ2-3, with 7 bases that match TRBD1. The germline gives CDR1 KGHSH, CDR2 LQKENI. Trimming took 6 bases from V and 2 from J; bases not matched to a gene: 11. The CDR3 is 16 amino acids. Here the CDR3 DNA reads TGTGCCAGCTCGGTCAACAGGGGACAGTACACAGATACGCAGTATTTT. Translated: CASSVNRGQYTDTQYF.

The chain carries TRBV7-5 and TRBJ1-2. TRBV7-5 is assigned pseudogene status. The CDR3 spans 15 residues. The CDR3 reads CARGLGLTAGYGYTF. The CDR3 DNA follows: TGTGCCAGAGGACTGGGCCTTACGGCAGGCTATGGCTACACCTTC.

The gene calls are TRBV25-1 and TRBJ2-3, with D possibly being TRBD2 (7 bases). Trimming shortened V by 4 bases and J by 11 bases, and 19 bases separated the two germline ends. Germline-derived CDR1 and CDR2 are MGHDK and SYGVNS. The CDR3 is 14 amino acids. CDR3 amino acids: CASSAGGGLPEQYF. CDR3 nucleotide sequence: TGTGCCAGCAGTGCTGGCGGGGGCCTCCCAGAGCAGTATTTT.

This clone has only a few counts. The DNA for the CDR3 is TGTGCCAGCTCACTGGAGGGGTTTCGGGGGTTGGACTATGGCTACACCTTC. Its protein is CASSLEGFRGLDYGYTF. J is TRBJ1-2 and V is TRBV18; D possibly corresponds to TRBD1 (5 bases). The V end was cut by 4 bases, the J end by 3 bases, with 21 bases between. The CDR3 spans 17 residues. The germline V gene encodes CDR1 KGHSH and CDR2 LQKENI.

The J gene is TRBJ1-2, the V gene TRBV29-1; D is unclear. The germline gives CDR1 SQVTM, CDR2 ANQGSEA. The CDR3 covers 12 residues. Deletions cut 0 bases from V and 11 bases from J, with 13 bases between. CDR3 sequence (DNA): TGCAGCGTTGAAGACACGCCCGGGATTTACACCTTC. It encodes CSVEDTPGIYTF.

The CDR3 spells CASSIRGTTNEKLFF. The CDR3 nucleotides read TGTGCCAGTAGTATACGGGGTACAACTAATGAAAAACTGTTTTTT. The rearrangement joins TRBV19 to TRBJ1-4; D call uncertain. The V and J ends lost 2 bases and 0 bases respectively, with 7 bases between them. This CDR3 has 15 residues. The germline V gene has CDR1 LNHDA and CDR2 SQIVND (reference sequence).

The chain couples TRBV28 to TRBJ2-5; TRBD1 agrees at 8 bases. V was clipped by 8 bases and J by 1 base; unmatched bases: 12. Germline V gene data show CDR1 as MDHEN and CDR2 as SYDVKM. CDR3 length: 16 residues. The CDR3 loop reads CASRTPGTGPQETQYF. The CDR3 nucleotides read TGTGCCAGCCGAACCCCAGGGACAGGACCCCAAGAGACCCAGTACTTC.

The chain is built from TRBV5-1 and TRBJ2-7; 8 bases align to TRBD1. V shed 5 bases and J 5 bases; nucleotides not matched to a gene: 12. CDR1 SGHRS and CDR2 YFSETQ come from the germline V gene. The CDR3 length is 15 residues. CDR3 sequence reads: CASRPLNRDRNEQYF. The CDR3 DNA follows: TGCGCCAGCAGACCCCTAAACCGGGACAGGAACGAGCAGTACTTC.

The chain combines TRBV27 with TRBJ1-5, with D possibly being TRBD1 (6 bases). CDR1 MNHEY and CDR2 SMNVEV come from the germline V gene (reference sequence). The CDR3 sequence is 14 residues long. V was shortened by 3 bases and J by 6 bases, with 12 bases between the two germline ends. For the CDR3, the DNA is TGTGCCAGCAGTTTGGCGGGGGCCGGTCAGCCCCAGCATTTT. Its protein product is CASSLAGAGQPQHF.

The chain uses TRBV6-2 or TRBV6-3 and TRBJ2-2; 9 nucleotides match TRBD1. CDR3 length: 16 amino acids. V shed 3 bases and J 6 bases; nucleotides not matched to a gene: 8. Germline values: CDR1 MNHEY, CDR2 SVGEGT. CDR3 sequence: CASSYSGQGWAGELFF. CDR3 nucleotide sequence: TGTGCCAGCAGTTATTCGGGACAGGGATGGGCCGGGGAGCTGTTTTTT.

V and J are TRBV9 and TRBJ2-5; TRBD2 might be the D (6 bases). The CDR3 extends over 15 amino acids. Per the germline V gene, CDR1 is SGDLS and CDR2 is YYNGEE. The V end lost 0 bases, the J end lost 2 bases, and 11 bases lay between the germline ends. CDR3 sequence (DNA): TGTGCCAGCAGCGTAGTGGTCGGGAGTCAAGAGACCCAGTACTTC. This encodes CASSVVVGSQETQYF. Looking up the rest from reference TRBV9 and TRBJ2-5 gives the full variable domain: DSGVTQTPKHLITATGQRVTLRCSPRSGDLSVYWYQQSLDQGLQFLIQYYNGEERAKGNILERFSAQQFPDLHSELNLSSLELGDSALYFCASSVVVGSQETQYFGPGTRLLVL.

The rearrangement uses TRBV13 and TRBJ1-2, with 7 bases lining up with TRBD1. CDR1 and CDR2 from the germline V gene are PRHDT and FYEKMQ (reference sequence). V was clipped by 0 bases and J by 1 base; unmatched bases: 11. This CDR3 is built from 18 residues. CDR3 nucleotides: TGTGCCAGCAGCTTAGGCCTAATAGGGGACAGCTTTAACTATGGCTACACCTTC. It encodes CASSLGLIGDSFNYGYTF.

This clone was observed a handful of times. This chain uses TRBV29-1 with TRBJ1-1; D not certain. The CDR3 runs 10 residues. The germline V gene has CDR1 SQVTM and CDR2 ANQGSEA. V lost 3 bases and J lost 10, with 9 bases in between. The CDR3, as DNA: TGCAGCGTTGATCCGGAGGGAGCTTTCTTT. This gives the protein CSVDPEGAFF.

V usage is TRBV4-1 and J usage is TRBJ1-2; 12 bases are a match to TRBD1. CDR1 and CDR2 (germline): MGHRA, YSYEKL. The CDR3 runs 17 residues. Losses at the gene ends were 3 bases for V and 1 base for J; bases not matched to a gene: 6. As DNA, the CDR3 is TGCGCCAGCAGCCAGGCGGGACAGGGGGCGCTTAACTATGGCTACACCTTC. As protein: CASSQAGQGALNYGYTF.